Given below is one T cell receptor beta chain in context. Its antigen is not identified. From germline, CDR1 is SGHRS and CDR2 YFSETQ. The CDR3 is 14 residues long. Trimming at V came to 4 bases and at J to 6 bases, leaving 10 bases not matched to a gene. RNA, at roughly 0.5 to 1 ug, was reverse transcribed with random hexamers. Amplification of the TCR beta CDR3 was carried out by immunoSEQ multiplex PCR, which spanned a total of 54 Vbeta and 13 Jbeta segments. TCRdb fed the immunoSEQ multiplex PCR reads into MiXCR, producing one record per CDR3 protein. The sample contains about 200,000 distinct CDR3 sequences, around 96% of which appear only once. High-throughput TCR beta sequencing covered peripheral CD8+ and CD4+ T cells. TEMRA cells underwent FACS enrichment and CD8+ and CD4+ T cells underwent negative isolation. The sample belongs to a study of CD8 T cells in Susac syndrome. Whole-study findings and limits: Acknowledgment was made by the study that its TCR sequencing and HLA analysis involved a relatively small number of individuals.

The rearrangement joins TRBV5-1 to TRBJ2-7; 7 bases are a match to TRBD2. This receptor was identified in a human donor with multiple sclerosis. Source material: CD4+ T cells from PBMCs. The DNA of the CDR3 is TGCGCCAGCAGCCTTGGGGTAGCGGGCGGCGAGCAGTACTTC. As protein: CASSLGVAGGEQYF.